This T cell receptor beta chain was captured in a study of shared clonotypes between healthy human individuals. Across the study: A donor's plate count was three for CD4 naive and three for CD4 memory; CD8 naive had two and CD8 memory one. General study findings and limits: Only blood samples were collected, and tissue repertoires likely differ.

The CDR3 is 14 amino acids. Germline V gives CDR1 MNHEY, CDR2 SVGAGI. V was pared by 4 bases and J by 5 bases, with 6 bases of the junction left unmatched. Data came from immunoSEQ multiplex PCR; TCRdb stores just in-frame clones and leaves some out. The sample consists of a few million clones, approximately 94% of them appearing once. With respect to this clone: Antigen unknown.

The sequence derives from a man between 18 and 29 years old in good health. The J gene is TRBJ2-3, the V gene TRBV6-5, with TRBD1 identical over 7 bases. What was sequenced was naive CD4+ T cells sorted from blood. Described subset: CD45RA+ positively selected. The chain's CDR3 is CASSLGQNVDTQYF. CDR3 bases: TGTGCCAGCAGTTTGGGACAGAACGTAGATACGCAGTATTTT.